Listed below are T cell receptor beta chains from one sample, sequenced in a study of cytomegalovirus exposure and HLA in healthy donors. Some clones are missing from TCRdb's copy, which holds only in-frame ones; the method was immunoSEQ multiplex PCR. This table holds 100,000 to 150,000 clones, 73% found once. The sequencing sample was made of PBMCs. The receptors were sampled from a woman aged 40 to 50 in good health and CMV-seropositive. Each CDR3 is given with its conserved first and last residue. Each record gives: clone size, J gene, D gene, V gene, CDR3 DNA, CDR3 protein. D genes are given only for firm matches. Expanded clones get a size class; other rows say once, few or many, or leave the size out.

>.|TRBJ1-2|TRBD1|TRBV7-9
TGTGCCAGCAGCGCGGGACAGTCGGTAGGCTACACCTTC
CASSAGQSVGYTF
>.|TRBJ2-2|.|TRBV7-7
TGTGCTAGCAGCTCCCTTCTAGGCACCGGGGAGCTGTTTTTT
CASSSLLGTGELFF
>.|TRBJ2-6|TRBD2|TRBV7-2
TGTGCCAGCAGCTCCGCGGGACTAGCGGTCTACTTTGGGGCCAACGTCCTGACTTTC
CASSSAGLAVYFGANVLTF
>.|TRBJ1-1|TRBD1|TRBV7-9
TGTGCCAGCAGCTTAGAAGCAGGGGGCACTAAAGCTTTCTTT
CASSLEAGGTKAFF
>once|TRBJ2-5|.|TRBV15
TGTGCCACCAGCAGAGGGTGGTCGGGATCAGAGACCCAGTACTTC
CATSRGWSGSETQYF
>.|TRBJ2-7|.|TRBV11-2
TGTGCCAGCAGCCGTATTAAGGGCCGGGGCTACGAGCAGTACTTC
CASSRIKGRGYEQYF
>once|TRBJ2-1|.|TRBV9
TGTGCCAGCAGCCAGGATGTAACAGTCTCCTACAATGAGCAGTTCTTC
CASSQDVTVSYNEQFF
>.|TRBJ2-7|.|TRBV13
TGTGCCAGCAGCTTCCGGGACAACTACGAGCAGTACTTC
CASSFRDNYEQYF
>.|TRBJ2-5|.|TRBV7-2
TGTGCCAGCAGCTTTGGACAGCACCAAGAGACCCAGTACTTC
CASSFGQHQETQYF
>.|TRBJ1-1|TRBD1|TRBV7-2
TGTGCCAGCAGCCCAGGACAGGGTGGGGACACTGAAGCTTTCTTT
CASSPGQGGDTEAFF
>.|TRBJ2-1|.|TRBV7-2
TGTGCCAGCAGCTTAGCGAGGAGCTCCTACAATGAGCAGTTCTTC
CASSLARSSYNEQFF
>.|TRBJ1-6|TRBD1|TRBV19
TGTGCCAGTAGTTCGGGACAGGGGAAGACACCCCTCCACTTT
CASSSGQGKTPLHF
>.|TRBJ1-1|TRBD1|TRBV9
TGTGCCAGCAGCAAACGACAGGGGGTTGCTGAAGCTTTCTTT
CASSKRQGVAEAFF
>.|TRBJ1-1|.|TRBV6-4
TGTGCCAGCAGTAGCAATTCTAACACTGAAGCTTTCTTT
CASSSNSNTEAFF
>.|TRBJ1-1|.|TRBV19
TGTGCCAGTAGTGACGCGGGTGGAGCTTTCTTT
CASSDAGGAFF
>.|TRBJ1-3|.|TRBV7-3
TGTGCCAGCAGCTCGCGGCCAGCCGAGTCTGGAAACACCATATATTTT
CASSSRPAESGNTIYF
>.|TRBJ2-2|TRBD2|TRBV4-2
TGTGCCAGCAGCCAACTAGCGGGGGACACCGGGGAGCTGTTTTTT
CASSQLAGDTGELFF
>.|TRBJ1-1|.|TRBV19
TGTGCCAGCCTCGGGGGGATGATGACTGAAGCTTTCTTT
CASLGGMMTEAFF
>.|TRBJ2-1|TRBD2|TRBV11-2
TGTGCCAGCAGCTTAGATTCCGGGACTAGTAACAATGAGCAGTTCTTC
CASSLDSGTSNNEQFF
>.|TRBJ1-2|.|TRBV10-3
TGTGCCATCAGCGGAGGGCTGGAAAACTATGGCTACACCTTC
CAISGGLENYGYTF
>.|TRBJ1-4|TRBD1|TRBV30
TGTGCCTGGAGATCGATGAGGGGGCGAGGTGAAAAACTGTTTTTT
CAWRSMRGRGEKLFF